Listed here are 31 T cell receptor beta chains from one sample, sequenced in a study of technical replicates of blood from a few donors. TCRdb keeps only in-frame clones here, not all; method: immunoSEQ multiplex PCR. Here the sample spans tens of thousands of clones, about 96% being singletons. Sequenced material: T cells isolated from PBMCs. The receptors stem from a human donor in good health.

The gene calls are TRBV6-5 and TRBJ2-1; maybe TRBD2 (6 bases). The CDR3 has 15 residues. V lost 6 bases and J 5 bases, leaving 17 bases between the germline ends. The germline V gene encodes CDR1 MNHEY and CDR2 SVGAGI. DNA for the CDR3: TGTGCCAGCAGCCTCACCGGGACTTCAAACAATGAGCAGTTCTTC. Protein sequence: CASSLTGTSNNEQFF.

The chain uses TRBV9 and TRBJ2-5; D is perhaps TRBD2 (6 bases). CDR3 length: 15 amino acids. Germline V gene lookup returns CDR1 SGDLS and CDR2 YYNGEE. With 0 bases removed from V and 2 bases from J, the gap between germline ends came to 11 bases. The CDR3 protein is CASSVEAGIQETQYF. The DNA of the CDR3 is TGTGCCAGCAGCGTAGAGGCGGGGATACAAGAGACCCAGTACTTC.

The chain recombines TRBV4-2 with TRBJ2-7; 13 positions match TRBD2. This CDR3 has 17 amino acids. Germline V gene lookup returns CDR1 LGHNA and CDR2 YNFKEQ. V trimming: 2 bases; J trimming: 4 bases; junction bases outside the gene matches: 8. The CDR3 sequence is CASSQQEGTSGTYEQYF. CDR3 in DNA: TGTGCCAGCAGCCAACAAGAAGGGACTAGCGGGACATACGAGCAGTACTTC.

This clone was observed a single time. The rearrangement joins TRBV18 to TRBJ2-5, with 7 bases matching TRBD1. CDR1 KGHSH and CDR2 LQKENI come from the germline V gene. The CDR3 is 16 amino acids. The ends lost 2 bases at V and 5 bases at J; junction bases unmatched: 11. CDR3 in amino acids: CASSPSLGQAVETQYF. In nucleotides, the CDR3 is TGTGCCAGCTCACCATCGCTCGGACAGGCCGTGGAGACCCAGTACTTC.

This clone has only one observation. This sequence joins TRBV28 and TRBJ2-1; D possibly corresponds to TRBD1 (6 bases). There are 13 residues in the CDR3. In germline, CDR1 is MDHEN, CDR2 SYDVKM. The V gene lost 3 bases and the J gene lost 4 bases, with 7 bases spanning the gap. The DNA for the CDR3 is TGTGCCAGCAGTTTGGACAGTTACAATGAGCAGTTCTTC. Protein: CASSLDSYNEQFF.

This chain uses TRBV10-1 with TRBJ2-5; a possible D gene is TRBD2 (6 bases). Trimming shortened V by 3 bases and J by 2 bases, and 13 bases separated the two germline ends. Germline assignment: CDR1 WNHNN and CDR2 SYGVQD (reference sequence). The CDR3 loop spans 15 amino acids. The CDR3 reads CASSERRGGQETQYF. The CDR3, as DNA: TGCGCCAGCAGTGAACGGCGGGGTGGACAAGAGACCCAGTACTTC.

The V gene is TRBV19, the J gene TRBJ1-1; weak D call: TRBD1 (5 bases). V lost 1 base to trimming and J lost 10 bases, with 13 bases between them. Germline CDR1 and CDR2: LNHDA and SQIVND (reference sequence). The CDR3 extends over 13 amino acids. The CDR3 sequence: CASSIGQGSVAFF. CDR3 bases: TGTGCCAGTAGTATAGGTCAGGGAAGTGTAGCTTTCTTT.

The CDR3 DNA is TGTGCCAGCAGTTTATCATCAGGGGATGGCTATGGCTACACCTTC. Translating it yields CASSLSSGDGYGYTF. The chain carries TRBV27 and TRBJ1-2; possibly TRBD1 for D (6 bases). CDR3 size: 15 residues. Germline V lookup: CDR1 MNHEY, CDR2 SMNVEV (reference sequence). The V end was cut by 0 bases, the J end by 4 bases, with 12 bases between.

The chain joins TRBV4-1 to TRBJ1-2; maybe TRBD1 (6 bases). CDR1 MGHRA and CDR2 YSYEKL come from the germline V gene. The CDR3 contains 17 residues. The V gene lost 3 bases and the J gene lost 6 bases, with 23 bases spanning the gap. The CDR3 loop reads CASSHHGQSDFGNGYTF. Written as DNA, the CDR3 is TGCGCCAGCAGCCACCATGGACAGTCGGATTTTGGGAATGGCTACACCTTC.

The chain uses TRBV29-1 and TRBJ1-1; D ambiguous. V shed 8 bases and J shed 4 bases, with 17 bases lying between them. Germline V gene lookup returns CDR1 SQVTM and CDR2 ANQGSEA. This CDR3 is built from 13 residues. CDR3 in DNA: TGCAGCCCGGGCGGGCTCTCTTTCACTGAAGCTTTCTTT. Translated: CSPGGLSFTEAFF.

The rearrangement links TRBV2 to TRBJ2-3; weak D call: TRBD1 (6 bases). The germline V gene encodes CDR1 SNHLY and CDR2 FYNNEI. V dropped 5 bases and J dropped 3 bases, with 12 bases sitting between them. CDR3 length: 14 amino acids. CDR3 protein: CASSLGRGTDTQYF. The CDR3 DNA reads TGTGCCAGCAGTTTGGGCAGGGGTACAGATACGCAGTATTTT.

This chain connects TRBV4-1 to TRBJ2-1; no clear D. This CDR3 has 15 amino acids. Germline V gene lookup returns CDR1 MGHRA and CDR2 YSYEKL. With 4 bases removed from V and 4 bases from J, the gap between germline ends came to 14 bases. This chain's CDR3 is CASSLRNQDYNEQFF. Written as DNA, the CDR3 is TGCGCCAGCAGCCTCAGAAACCAGGATTACAATGAGCAGTTCTTC.

The chain couples TRBV4-1 to TRBJ2-3, with 14 positions matching TRBD2. J lost 5 bases, V lost 2 bases, and 15 bases had no gene match. CDR1 and CDR2 from the germline V gene are MGHRA and YSYEKL. CDR3 length equals 20 residues. CDR3: CASSQPGLAGDRPRRDTQYF. The CDR3 DNA is TGCGCCAGCAGCCAACCGGGACTAGCGGGGGATCGCCCCAGGCGAGATACGCAGTATTTT.

The chain combines TRBV5-4 with TRBJ1-1; possible D gene TRBD1, 6 bases. The CDR3 spans 13 residues. Between the trimmed V and J ends, which lost 4 bases and 7 bases, there was a span of 14 bases. In germline, CDR1 is SGHNT, CDR2 YYREEE (reference sequence). CDR3 region: CASSVDRQLEAFF. DNA for the CDR3: TGTGCCAGCAGCGTCGACAGGCAACTTGAAGCTTTCTTT.

This clone turned up a few times. This chain uses TRBV10-2 with TRBJ2-7; unclear D gene. V was shortened by 8 bases and J by 2 bases, with 10 bases between the two germline ends. CDR3 length equals 12 residues. Germline-derived CDR1 and CDR2 are WSHSY and SAAADI. The CDR3 protein is CASSDLAYEQYF. CDR3 in DNA: TGCGCCAGCTCCGACTTGGCCTACGAGCAGTACTTC.

This chain connects TRBV10-3 to TRBJ1-2; 7 nucleotides align to TRBD1. This CDR3 has 15 residues. V trimming: 3 bases; J trimming: 7 bases; junction bases outside the gene matches: 11. The germline V gene has CDR1 ENHRY and CDR2 SYGVKD. This CDR3 is CAISERQTGDGGYTF. The CDR3 DNA follows: TGTGCCATCAGTGAACGACAAACAGGGGACGGTGGCTACACCTTC.

This clone was observed once. The CDR3 loop reads CASSLGQGAATGELFF. DNA of the CDR3: TGTGCCAGCAGTTTAGGTCAGGGGGCGGCCACCGGGGAGCTGTTTTTT. The J gene is TRBJ2-2, the V gene TRBV28; 8 nucleotides match TRBD1. V was pared by 2 bases and J by 4 bases, with 6 bases of the junction left unmatched. Germline V gene lookup returns CDR1 MDHEN and CDR2 SYDVKM. The CDR3 length is 16 residues.

This rearrangement joins TRBV4-1 to TRBJ2-1; 15 nucleotides align to TRBD2. CDR1 and CDR2 (germline): MGHRA, YSYEKL. Germline trimming cut 6 bases from V and 10 bases from J; bases unmatched to any gene: 10. The length of the CDR3 is 16 residues. DNA for the CDR3: TGCGCCAGCAGTCAGTCTGGACTAGCGGGGGGGCAAGAGCAGTTCTTC. It is translated as CASSQSGLAGGQEQFF.

The count of this clone is one. This chain uses TRBV7-9 with TRBJ2-7; 8 nucleotides line up with TRBD1. Germline V gene data show CDR1 as SEHNR and CDR2 as FQNEAQ (reference sequence). Trimming at V came to 5 bases and at J to 5 bases, leaving 8 bases not matched to a gene. The CDR3 is 14 residues long. CDR3 sequence reads: CASSLGAGGNEQYF. As DNA, the CDR3 is TGTGCCAGCAGCCTAGGGGCAGGGGGCAACGAGCAGTACTTC.

The chain links TRBV10-2 to TRBJ1-5; a weak D match, TRBD1 (6 bases). The length of the CDR3 is 15 residues. From germline, CDR1 is WSHSY and CDR2 SAAADI. V was shortened by 2 bases and J by 0 bases, with 8 bases between the two germline ends. Written as DNA, the CDR3 is TGCGCCAGCAGTGAGGGACAGTTTAGCAATCAGCCCCAGCATTTT. This codes for CASSEGQFSNQPQHF.

The chain carries TRBV2 and TRBJ1-6; 7 bases agree with TRBD1. Germline CDR1 is SNHLY and CDR2 is FYNNEI. The ends lost 5 bases at V and 7 bases at J; junction bases unmatched: 5. The CDR3 runs to 14 residues. DNA for the CDR3: TGTGCCAGCAGTTACGACAGGGCGAATTCACCCCTCCACTTT. This gives the protein CASSYDRANSPLHF. Supplemented by reference TRBV2 and TRBJ1-6, the full variable domain reads EPEVTQTPSHQVTQMGQEVILRCVPISNHLYFYWYRQILGQKVEFLVSFYNNEISEKSEIFDDQFSVERPDGSNFTLKIRSTKLEDSAMYFCASSYDRANSPLHFGNGTRLTVT.

The chain couples TRBV2 to TRBJ2-7; 7 bases fit TRBD2. With 3 bases clipped from V and 0 bases from J, the junction kept 11 bases outside the gene matches. CDR3 length equals 17 residues. Per the germline V gene, CDR1 is SNHLY and CDR2 is FYNNEI. CDR3 residues: CASSEGGRRTSSYEQYF. CDR3 in DNA: TGTGCCAGCAGTGAGGGAGGGCGACGGACTAGCTCCTACGAGCAGTACTTC.

A single count supports this clone. The genes are TRBV4-1 and TRBJ2-2; 8 bases match TRBD1. CDR1 and CDR2 (germline): MGHRA, YSYEKL. The CDR3 totals 12 residues. The V segment lost 4 bases and the J segment 12 bases; nucleotides outside the gene matches: 4. As DNA, the CDR3 is TGCGCCAGCAGCCCAGGGACAGGAAAGCTGTTTTTT. Protein sequence: CASSPGTGKLFF.

The genes are TRBV5-1 and TRBJ1-2; 7 bases are a match to TRBD1. The length of the CDR3 is 14 residues. J gave up 2 bases and V 5 bases, and 6 bases lay outside the gene matches. The germline CDR1 and CDR2 sequences are SGHRS and YFSETQ. Here the CDR3 DNA reads TGCGCCAGCAGGGGCCCGGGACAGAACTATGGCTACACCTTC. Protein: CASRGPGQNYGYTF.

This clone was observed a single time. This sequence joins TRBV6-1 and TRBJ2-2, with 8 bases fitting TRBD1. CDR1 is MNHNS and CDR2 is SASEGT in the germline V gene. V lost 4 bases, J lost 3 bases, and 4 bases stayed unmatched. There are 15 residues in the CDR3. The CDR3 region is CASSGQGIDTGELFF. The CDR3 bases are TGTGCCAGCAGTGGACAGGGGATAGACACCGGGGAGCTGTTTTTT.

The V gene is TRBV7-2, the J gene TRBJ2-2; 14 bases fit TRBD2. The CDR3 covers 18 residues. Unmatched junction bases numbered 8, after V lost 7 bases and J lost 1 base. CDR1 and CDR2 from the germline V gene are SGHTA and FQGNSA. The CDR3 nucleotides read TGTGCCAGCATCCTACCGGGACTAGCGGGGGTGAACACCGGGGAGCTGTTTTTT. Translation: CASILPGLAGVNTGELFF.

V and J are TRBV29-1 and TRBJ1-5; 7 bases line up with TRBD1. The junction had 8 bases not matched to a gene; V was cut back by 5 bases and J by 4 bases. CDR3 size: 14 residues. CDR1 and CDR2 from the germline V gene are SQVTM and ANQGSEA. This CDR3 reads CSVREGAGNQPQHF. CDR3 coding DNA: TGCAGCGTTCGCGAGGGGGCTGGGAATCAGCCCCAGCATTTT.

The chain recombines TRBV19 with TRBJ2-7; 8 bases map to TRBD2. Germline assignment: CDR1 LNHDA and CDR2 SQIVND (reference sequence). The CDR3 extends over 13 amino acids. V shed 4 bases and J 5 bases; nucleotides not matched to a gene: 4. The CDR3 DNA is TGTGCCAGTAGTAGCGGGGGGTTCAACGAGCAGTACTTC. Its protein product is CASSSGGFNEQYF.

The rearrangement uses TRBV25-1 and TRBJ2-7; D ambiguous. The CDR3 covers 12 residues. The V gene lost 8 bases and the J gene lost 1 base, with 9 bases spanning the gap. Germline values: CDR1 MGHDK, CDR2 SYGVNS. The CDR3 reads CASAPRSYEQYF. In DNA form, the CDR3 reads TGTGCCAGCGCCCCCAGGTCCTACGAGCAGTACTTC.

This clone was counted a single time. The CDR3 DNA reads as TGTGCCAGCTCACCACAGGGGCAGGGATCAGATACGCAGTATTTT. Protein sequence: CASSPQGQGSDTQYF. V is TRBV18 and J is TRBJ2-3, with TRBD1 as a possible D gene (5 bases). V was shortened by 1 base and J by 4 bases, with 12 bases between the two germline ends. Germline V gene lookup returns CDR1 KGHSH and CDR2 LQKENI. The CDR3 is 15 amino acids. Variable domain in full (rest from reference TRBV18 and TRBJ2-3): NAGVMQNPRHLVRRRGQEARLRCSPMKGHSHVYWYRQLPEEGLKFMVYLQKENIIDESGMPKERFSAEFPKEGPSILRIQQVVRGDSAAYFCASSPQGQGSDTQYFGPGTRLTVL.

This chain links TRBV6-5 with TRBJ1-5; tentative D call: TRBD1 (5 bases). In germline, CDR1 is MNHEY, CDR2 SVGAGI. The CDR3 spans 15 residues. V gave up 6 bases and J gave up 7 bases, with 19 bases separating them. The CDR3, as DNA: TGTGCCAGCAGCTTAACAGGAGAGGTTGGGCAGCCCCAGCATTTT. Translated, it gives CASSLTGEVGQPQHF.